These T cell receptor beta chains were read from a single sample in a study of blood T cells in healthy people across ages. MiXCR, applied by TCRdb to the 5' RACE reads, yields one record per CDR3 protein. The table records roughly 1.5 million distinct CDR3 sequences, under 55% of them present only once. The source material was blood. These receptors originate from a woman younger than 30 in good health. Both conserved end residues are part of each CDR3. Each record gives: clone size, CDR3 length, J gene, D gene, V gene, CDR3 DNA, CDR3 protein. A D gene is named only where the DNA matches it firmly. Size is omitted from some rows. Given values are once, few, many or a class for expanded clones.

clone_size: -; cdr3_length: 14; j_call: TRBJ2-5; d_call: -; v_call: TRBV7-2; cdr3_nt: TGTGCCAGCAGCTTAGCTAGCTCCGGGGAGACCCAGTACTTC; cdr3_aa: CASSLASSGETQYF
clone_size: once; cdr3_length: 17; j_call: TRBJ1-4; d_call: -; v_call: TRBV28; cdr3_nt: TGTGCCAGCAGTTTAGGGGGTTGGGGCGAGACTAATGAAAAACTGTTTTTT; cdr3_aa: CASSLGGWGETNEKLFF
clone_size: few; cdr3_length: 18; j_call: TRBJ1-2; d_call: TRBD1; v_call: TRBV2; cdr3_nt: TGTGCCAGCAGTGAAGCGCTTGGACAGGGGCAAGGGGACTATGGCTACACCTTC; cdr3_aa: CASSEALGQGQGDYGYTF
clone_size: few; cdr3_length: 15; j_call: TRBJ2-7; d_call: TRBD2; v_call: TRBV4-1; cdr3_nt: TGCGCCAGCAGCCAAGAGGCTAGCGGCACCTACGAGCAGTACTTC; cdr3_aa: CASSQEASGTYEQYF
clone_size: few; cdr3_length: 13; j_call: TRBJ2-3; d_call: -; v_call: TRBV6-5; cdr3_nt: TGTGCCAGCAGCCCAGACAGGGGAGGGCCGCAGTATTTT; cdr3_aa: CASSPDRGGPQYF
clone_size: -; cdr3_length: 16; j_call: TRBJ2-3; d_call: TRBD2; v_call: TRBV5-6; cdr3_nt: TGTGCCAGCAGCTCAGCGGGACTAGGGGGAGGAGATACGCAGTATTTT; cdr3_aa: CASSSAGLGGGDTQYF
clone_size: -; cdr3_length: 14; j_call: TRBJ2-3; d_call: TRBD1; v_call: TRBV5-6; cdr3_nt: TGTGCCAGCAGCATCGACAGGGGAGGAGATACGCAGTATTTT; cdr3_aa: CASSIDRGGDTQYF
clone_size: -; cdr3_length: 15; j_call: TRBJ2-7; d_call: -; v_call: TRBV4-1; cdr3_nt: TGCGCCAGCAGCCAGGAGGCACAGGCAAGCTACGAGCAGTACTTC; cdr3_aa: CASSQEAQASYEQYF
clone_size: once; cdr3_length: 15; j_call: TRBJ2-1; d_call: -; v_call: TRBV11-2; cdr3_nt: TGTGCCAGCAGCCCCCTCTCTCCCCACTTTTATGAGCGGTTCTTC; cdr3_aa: CASSPLSPHFYERFF
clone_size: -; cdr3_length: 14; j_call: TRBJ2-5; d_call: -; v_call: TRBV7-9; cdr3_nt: TGTGCCAGCAGCTTCGCCGGGCTCCAAGAGACCCAGTACTTC; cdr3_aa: CASSFAGLQETQYF
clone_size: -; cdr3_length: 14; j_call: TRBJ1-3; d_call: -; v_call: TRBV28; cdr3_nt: TGTGCCAGCAGACTCGACGGGGCTGGAAACACCATATATTTT; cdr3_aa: CASRLDGAGNTIYF
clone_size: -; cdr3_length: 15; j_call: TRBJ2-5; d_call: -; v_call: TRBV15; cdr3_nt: TGTGCCACCAGCAGGCGGACAGCAAACCAAGAGACCCAGTACTTC; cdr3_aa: CATSRRTANQETQYF
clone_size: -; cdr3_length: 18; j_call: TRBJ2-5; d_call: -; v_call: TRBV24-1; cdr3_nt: TGTGCCACCAGTGATTCCGGCGGGGGACAGGTCAGAAAAGAGACCCAGTACTTC; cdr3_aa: CATSDSGGGQVRKETQYF
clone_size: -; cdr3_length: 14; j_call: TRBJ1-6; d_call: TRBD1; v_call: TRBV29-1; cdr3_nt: TGCAGCGTTGAAGATTGGGACAGCAATTCACCCCTCCACTTT; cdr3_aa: CSVEDWDSNSPLHF
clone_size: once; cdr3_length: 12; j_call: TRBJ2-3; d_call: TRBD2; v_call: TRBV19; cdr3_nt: TGTGCCAGTAGTTCAGCGGGGGAGGAGAAGTATTTT; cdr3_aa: CASSSAGEEKYF
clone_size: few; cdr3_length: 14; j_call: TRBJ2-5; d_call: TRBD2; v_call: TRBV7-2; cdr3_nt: TGTGCCAGCACCAGTAGCGGGGATCAAGAGACCCAGTACTTC; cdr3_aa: CASTSSGDQETQYF
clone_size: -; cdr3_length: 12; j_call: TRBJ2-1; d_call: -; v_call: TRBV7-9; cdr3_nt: TGTGCCAGCAGTAACCCAAAAGAGACCCAGTTCTTC; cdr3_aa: CASSNPKETQFF
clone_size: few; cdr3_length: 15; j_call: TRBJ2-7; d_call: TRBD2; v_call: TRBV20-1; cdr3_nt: TGCAGTGCTAGAGATAGAATAGCGGGCTCCTACGAGCAGTACTTC; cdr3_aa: CSARDRIAGSYEQYF
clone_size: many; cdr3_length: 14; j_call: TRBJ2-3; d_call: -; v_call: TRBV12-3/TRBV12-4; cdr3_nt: TGTGCCAGCAGGCTGACGGACAGAACAGATACGCAGTATTTT; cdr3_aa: CASRLTDRTDTQYF
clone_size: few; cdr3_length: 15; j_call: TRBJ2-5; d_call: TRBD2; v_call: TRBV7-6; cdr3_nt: TGTGCCAGCAGCTCAAGCGGGAGCCTGGGAGAGACCCAGTACTTC; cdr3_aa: CASSSSGSLGETQYF
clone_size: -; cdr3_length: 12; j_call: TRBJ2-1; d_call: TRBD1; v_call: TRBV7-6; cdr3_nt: TGTGCCGGGGGACAGGGGAGTGATGAGCAGTTCTTC; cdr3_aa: CAGGQGSDEQFF
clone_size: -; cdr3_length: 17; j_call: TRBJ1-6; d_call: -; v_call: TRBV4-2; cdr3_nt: TGTGCCAGCAAACAGAGAGGCGGAGACTCCTATAATTCACCCCTCCACTTT; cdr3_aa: CASKQRGGDSYNSPLHF
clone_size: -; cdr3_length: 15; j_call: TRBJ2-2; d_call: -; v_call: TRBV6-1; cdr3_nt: TGTGCCAGCAGTGAAGTGGTCAGGGACGGCGGGGAGCTGTTTTTT; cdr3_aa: CASSEVVRDGGELFF
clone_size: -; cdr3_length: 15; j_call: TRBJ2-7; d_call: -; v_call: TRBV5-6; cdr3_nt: TGTGCCAGCAGCTTGTCTGCAGGATACGACTACGAGCAGTACTTC; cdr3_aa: CASSLSAGYDYEQYF
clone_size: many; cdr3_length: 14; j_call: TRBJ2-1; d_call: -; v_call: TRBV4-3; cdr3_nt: TGCGCCAGCAGCCAAGGCCGAGCAGATTATGAGCAGTTCTTC; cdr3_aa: CASSQGRADYEQFF
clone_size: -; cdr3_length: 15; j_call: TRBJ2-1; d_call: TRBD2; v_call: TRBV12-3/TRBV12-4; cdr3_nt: TGTGCCAGCAGTTTACTAAGCGGGGCCTACAATGAGCAGTTCTTC; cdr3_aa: CASSLLSGAYNEQFF
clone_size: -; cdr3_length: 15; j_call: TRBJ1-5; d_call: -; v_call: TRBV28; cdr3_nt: TGTGCCAGCAGTACCGGAAGGTGGCGCAATCAGCCCCAGCATTTT; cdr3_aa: CASSTGRWRNQPQHF
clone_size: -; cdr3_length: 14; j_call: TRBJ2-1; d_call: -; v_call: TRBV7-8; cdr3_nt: TGTGCCAGCAGACCCGGGACCGCGGGCAATGAGCAGTTCTTC; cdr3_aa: CASRPGTAGNEQFF
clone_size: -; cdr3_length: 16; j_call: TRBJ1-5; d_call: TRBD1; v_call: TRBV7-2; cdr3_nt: TGTGCCAGCAGCTTAGCGCTAGGGGGCGGTTATCAGCCCCAGCATTTT; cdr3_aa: CASSLALGGGYQPQHF
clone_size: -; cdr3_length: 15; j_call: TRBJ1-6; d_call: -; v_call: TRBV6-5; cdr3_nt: TGTGCCAGCAGTTTTGAGCGGCGGGGCTCGGCACCCCTCCACTTT; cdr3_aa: CASSFERRGSAPLHF
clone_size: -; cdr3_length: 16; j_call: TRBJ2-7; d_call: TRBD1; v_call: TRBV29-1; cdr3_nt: TGCAGCGTTGAACTTCCGGGACAGGGGCACCTCAATGAGCAGTACTTC; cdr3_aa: CSVELPGQGHLNEQYF
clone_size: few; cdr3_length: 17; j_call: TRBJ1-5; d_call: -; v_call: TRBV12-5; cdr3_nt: TGTGCTAGTGGTACCAACAGTGCGTCCCGTGACAATCAGCCCCAGCATTTT; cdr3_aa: CASGTNSASRDNQPQHF
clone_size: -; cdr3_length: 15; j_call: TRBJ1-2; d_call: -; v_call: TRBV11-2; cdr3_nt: TGTGCCAGCAGCTCTTTCAGGGCCGGTACGTCGGGCTACACCTTC; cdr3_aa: CASSSFRAGTSGYTF
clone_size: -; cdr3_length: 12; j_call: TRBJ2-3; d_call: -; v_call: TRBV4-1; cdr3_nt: TGCGCCAGCAACGATGGGGGAGATACGCAGTATTTT; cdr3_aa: CASNDGGDTQYF
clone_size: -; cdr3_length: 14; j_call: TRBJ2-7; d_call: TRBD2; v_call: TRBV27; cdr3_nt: TGTGCCAGCAGTTTCTTAGCGGGAGAGGGCGAGCAGTACTTC; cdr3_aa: CASSFLAGEGEQYF
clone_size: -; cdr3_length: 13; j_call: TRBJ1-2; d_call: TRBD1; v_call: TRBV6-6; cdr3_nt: TGTGCCAGCCAGGGGCAGGGGGCGAATGGCTACACCTTC; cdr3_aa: CASQGQGANGYTF
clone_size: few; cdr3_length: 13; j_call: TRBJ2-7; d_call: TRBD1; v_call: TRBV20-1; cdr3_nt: TGCAGTGCCGTTGGACAGGGGGTCTACGAGCAGTACTTC; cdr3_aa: CSAVGQGVYEQYF
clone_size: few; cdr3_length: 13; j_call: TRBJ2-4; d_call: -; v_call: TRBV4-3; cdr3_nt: TGCGCCAGCAGCCAGCGAGGATTCGGCATTCAGTACTTC; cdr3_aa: CASSQRGFGIQYF
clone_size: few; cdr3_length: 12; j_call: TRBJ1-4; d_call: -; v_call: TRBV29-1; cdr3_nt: TGCAGCGTTGGGAGGGCTAATGAAAAACTGTTTTTT; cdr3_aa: CSVGRANEKLFF
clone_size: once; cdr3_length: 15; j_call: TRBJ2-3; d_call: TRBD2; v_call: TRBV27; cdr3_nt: TGTGCCAGCAGTTGGGGAGGGAGTAGGGGAGATACGCAGTATTTT; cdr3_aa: CASSWGGSRGDTQYF